What follows are 21 T cell receptor beta chains derived from one specimen sequenced in a study of blood T cell repertoires in COVID-19. This table comes from immunoSEQ multiplex PCR, and its TCRdb copy is limited to in-frame clones, with some not included. The table has around 140,000 clones, around 89% seen once. Material for sequencing was peripheral blood. The receptor source for this set is a man aged 45-60 years with acute or convalescent COVID-19.

The chain uses TRBV5-1 and TRBJ2-1, with TRBD1 identical over 7 bases. The CDR3 is 15 residues long. J lost 7 bases, V lost 3 bases, and 10 bases had no gene match. Germline V lookup: CDR1 SGHRS, CDR2 YFSETQ. Written as DNA, the CDR3 is TGCGCCAGCAGCTCGACAGGGAATGGGGCGAATGAGCAGTTCTTC. This codes for CASSSTGNGANEQFF. The whole variable domain, filled in from reference TRBV5-1 and TRBJ2-1, reads KAGVTQTPRYLIKTRGQQVTLSCSPISGHRSVSWYQQTPGQGLQFLFEYFSETQRNKGNFPGRFSGRQFSNSRSEMNVSTLELGDSALYLCASSSTGNGANEQFFGPGTRLTVL.

This chain connects TRBV5-1 to TRBJ2-5; D may be TRBD1 (6 bases). The germline V gene has CDR1 SGHRS and CDR2 YFSETQ. This CDR3 contains 14 residues. V was clipped by 3 bases and J by 3 bases, with 12 bases between them. CDR3 protein: CASSYTGNEETQYF. CDR3 nucleotide sequence: TGCGCCAGCAGCTATACAGGGAACGAAGAGACCCAGTACTTC.

The chain links TRBV5-1 to TRBJ2-4, with D unresolved. The ends were cut back, 1 base at V and 2 bases at J, with 13 bases in the middle. The CDR3 contains 16 residues. The germline V gene has CDR1 SGHRS and CDR2 YFSETQ. The CDR3 reads CASSLYPSVTKNIQYF. The CDR3, as DNA: TGCGCCAGCAGCTTGTACCCCTCAGTGACCAAAAACATTCAGTACTTC.

V and J are TRBV3-1 (or the pseudogene TRBV3-2) and TRBJ2-7; TRBD1 matches 7 bases. V shed 0 bases and J 6 bases; nucleotides not matched to a gene: 8. The CDR3 sequence is 15 residues long. Germline-derived CDR1 and CDR2 are LGHDT and YNNKEL (reference sequence). CDR3 protein: CASSQDVRGSGEQYF. CDR3 DNA sequence: TGTGCCAGCAGCCAAGATGTCAGGGGGTCGGGCGAGCAGTACTTC.

The chain uses TRBV3-1 (or the pseudogene TRBV3-2) and TRBJ1-1; D not resolved. This CDR3 is 13 amino acids long. The germline CDR1 and CDR2 sequences are LGHDT and YNNKEL (reference sequence). V lost 1 base and J 5 bases, leaving 8 bases between the germline ends. In nucleotides, the CDR3 is TGTGCCAGCAGCCAAGGAGGAGGGACTGAAGCTTTCTTT. Its translation is CASSQGGGTEAFF.

The chain employs TRBV7-3 and TRBJ1-1, with D maybe TRBD1 (5 bases). Germline CDR1 and CDR2: SGHTA and FQGTGA. V lost 5 bases and J 0 bases, leaving 16 bases between the germline ends. The CDR3 loop spans 16 amino acids. The CDR3 nucleotides read TGTGCCAGCAGCCTAGGACACATTTCCATGAACACTGAAGCTTTCTTT. It encodes CASSLGHISMNTEAFF.

The chain has TRBV28 and TRBJ2-2; 8 bases are a match to TRBD2. J lost 4 bases, V lost 7 bases, and 8 bases had no gene match. The germline V gene has CDR1 MDHEN and CDR2 SYDVKM. The CDR3 length is 15 residues. The CDR3 here is CASTGGATATGELFF. The CDR3 bases are TGTGCCAGCACCGGGGGGGCCACCGCCACCGGGGAGCTGTTTTTT.

The V gene is TRBV10-3, the J gene TRBJ2-1; D may be TRBD1 (5 bases). Trimming left V 7 bases short and J 3 bases short, with 13 bases between. The CDR3 totals 14 residues. Germline lookup yields CDR1 ENHRY and CDR2 SYGVKD. CDR3 in amino acids: CAITRDRNYNEQFF. DNA for the CDR3: TGTGCCATCACCCGCGACAGAAACTACAATGAGCAGTTCTTC.

V gene TRBV7-3 combines with J gene TRBJ1-3; 7 bases line up with TRBD1. Trimming cost V 3 bases and J 0 bases; bases outside gene matches: 5. The CDR3 has 16 residues. Germline lookup yields CDR1 SGHTA and CDR2 FQGTGA. CDR3 in amino acids: CASSFPDRDSGNTIYF. The CDR3 DNA reads TGTGCCAGCAGCTTCCCCGACAGGGACTCTGGAAACACCATATATTTT.

The chain joins TRBV5-5 to TRBJ1-4; D gene uncertain. Trimming took 2 bases from V and 6 from J, leaving 14 bases between them. In germline, CDR1 is SGHKS, CDR2 YYEKEE (reference sequence). This CDR3 spans 15 amino acids. CDR3 sequence (DNA): TGTGCCAGCAGCTTAGTTTCCGGGAGTCATGAAAAACTGTTTTTT. It yields the protein CASSLVSGSHEKLFF.

J is TRBJ1-1 and V is TRBV18; TRBD1 agrees at 7 bases. V shed 0 bases and J 6 bases; nucleotides not matched to a gene: 10. The CDR3 is made up of 16 amino acids. Germline CDR1 KGHSH, CDR2 LQKENI. The DNA for the CDR3 is TGTGCCAGCTCACCACCGGCCAGGGGGGAGCGGGCTGAAGCTTTCTTT. Its translation: CASSPPARGERAEAFF.

The CDR3 loop is CASSLEVLAGGPTQYF. The CDR3 DNA follows: TGTGCCAGCAGCTTAGAGGTCCTAGCGGGAGGGCCCACGCAGTATTTT. This rearrangement joins TRBV7-2 to TRBJ2-3; 12 positions agree with TRBD2. V was clipped by 1 base and J by 9 bases; unmatched bases: 8. This CDR3 region has 16 residues. The germline V gene has CDR1 SGHTA and CDR2 FQGNSA.

A single count supports this clone. The V gene is TRBV15, the J gene TRBJ1-2, with D hard to call. Germline V lookup: CDR1 LNHNV, CDR2 YYDKDF (reference sequence). This CDR3 region has 14 residues. The V and J ends lost 5 bases and 7 bases respectively, with 17 bases between them. The CDR3 region has the DNA TGTGCCACCAGCCCCCGCTGGGAGGAACGTGGCTACACCTTC. Translation gives CATSPRWEERGYTF.

CDR3 DNA: TGTGCCAGCAGCTCAGATCGAGAGACTACCCAGTTCTTC. It specifies CASSSDRETTQFF. V gene TRBV7-2 combines with J gene TRBJ2-1; tentatively, D is TRBD2 (5 bases). Germline V gene lookup returns CDR1 SGHTA and CDR2 FQGNSA. V lost 4 bases to trimming and J lost 13 bases, with 17 bases between them. This CDR3 spans 13 amino acids.

V is TRBV29-1 and J is TRBJ2-1, with 10 bases lining up with TRBD2. Per the germline V gene, CDR1 is SQVTM and CDR2 is ANQGSEA. The CDR3 consists of 14 residues. V shed 4 bases, J shed 3 bases, and the junction held 3 bases outside the gene matches. Written as DNA, the CDR3 is TGCAGCGTTGCGTCTAGCGGGGGCTACAATGAGCAGTTCTTC. It yields the protein CSVASSGGYNEQFF.

This clone showed up just once. The same CDR3 can be traced to other DNA sequences in this sample. This sequence joins TRBV7-2 and TRBJ2-7; tentative D call: TRBD1 (5 bases). V shed 5 bases and J shed 2 bases, with 10 bases lying between them. Germline assignment: CDR1 SGHTA and CDR2 FQGNSA. The CDR3 length is 13 residues. The chain's CDR3 is CASSPVGPYEQYF. The CDR3 coding sequence is TGTGCCAGCAGCCCTGTGGGGCCCTACGAGCAGTACTTC.

A remark on this clone: Germline is not matched at one junction end, which may reflect a read error. The chain carries TRBV29-1 and TRBJ1-5; D remains ambiguous. CDR3 length: 12 amino acids. The germline CDR1 and CDR2 sequences are SQVTM and ANQGSEA. The CDR3 region has the DNA TGCAGCGTTAAAGACCTAAATCAGCCCCAGCATTTT. Its translation: CSVKDLNQPQHF.

This chain joins TRBV7-2 and TRBJ1-6, with a tentative D call TRBD1 (5 bases). The CDR3 spans 12 residues. The germline CDR1 and CDR2 sequences are SGHTA and FQGNSA. V was shortened by 5 bases and J by 12 bases, with 11 bases between the two germline ends. CDR3 coding DNA: TGTGCCAGCAGCATCCCAGGGTTACCCCTCCACTTT. This sequence encodes CASSIPGLPLHF.

CDR3 DNA sequence: TGTGCCAGCAGTTTTAGGAGGATATATAGCACAGATACGCAGTATTTT. As protein: CASSFRRIYSTDTQYF. This chain links TRBV27 with TRBJ2-3, with D possibly being TRBD2 (5 bases). The germline V gene encodes CDR1 MNHEY and CDR2 SMNVEV (reference sequence). The CDR3 is 16 amino acids. Deletions cut 3 bases from V and 0 bases from J, with 13 bases between.

This clone has just one count. V usage is TRBV6-5 and J usage is TRBJ2-5, with TRBD2 identical over 8 bases. The CDR3 extends over 13 amino acids. V dropped 10 bases and J dropped 5; count of bases not matched to a gene: 9. Germline loops: CDR1 MNHEY, CDR2 SVGAGI. CDR3 sequence: CATSRGVRETQYF. The DNA of the CDR3 is TGTGCCACCTCGCGGGGGGTTAGGGAGACCCAGTACTTC.

The table lists this clone with a count of one. The chain couples TRBV3-1 (or the pseudogene TRBV3-2) to TRBJ2-1; D gene unclear. The germline V and J ends were trimmed by 3 bases and 1 base, with 7 bases remaining between them. Germline lookup yields CDR1 LGHDT and CDR2 YNNKEL (reference sequence). CDR3 size: 14 residues. This CDR3 is CASSQSQSYNEQFF. CDR3 nucleotides: TGTGCCAGCAGCCAGAGTCAATCCTACAATGAGCAGTTCTTC.